Listed below are T cell receptor beta chains from one sample, sequenced in a study of cytomegalovirus exposure and HLA in healthy donors. The table came from immunoSEQ multiplex PCR; TCRdb's copy has only in-frame clones and leaves some out. The sample holds about 150,000 clones, over 65% seen once. The sample consisted of PBMCs. These receptors all come from a woman aged 35 to 49 in good health and CMV-seronegative. CDR3s include the opening cysteine and the closing phenylalanine or tryptophan. The order of the fields is V gene, CDR3 protein.

TRBV5-6 CASSLGGRLNSPLHF
TRBV10-3 CAITGPGGEAEAFF
TRBV5-6 CASSLRTGLYEQYF
TRBV5-4 CATLSAGGYTF
TRBV19 CASSKDRGSYTF
TRBV10-2 CASSEPVGLALITGELFF
TRBV7-9 CASSPRLGEAFF
TRBV7-2 CASSSPGTGGYEQYF
TRBV18 CASSPPHPGGPSGNTIYF
TRBV5-6 CASSLGRGQPQHF
TRBV4-2 CASSQDLGNTIYF
TRBV6-1 CASSEGAHTEAFF
TRBV5-1 CASSSQGQGNTEAFF
TRBV5-6 CASSFGTDSGGYTF
TRBV21-1 CASPRRSYGYTF
TRBV2 CASSVEFSSGANVLTF
TRBV27 CASSLLGQSYEQYF
TRBV6-5 CASSYGQGGYEQYF
TRBV2 CASTVDGTSFDEQYF
TRBV29-1 CSSHRASGPGDTQYF
TRBV13 CASKSRRSQSTIYF
TRBV6-5 CASSYPGGHTGELFF
TRBV7-6 CASSPQDFSQSPFF
TRBV5-4 CASSIGQGTKTQYF
TRBV30 CAWSVGGVAFF
TRBV6-5 CASSYSTINRGGYTF
TRBV19 CASSISSGQGLSGELFF
TRBV29-1 CSGKKGAATGEQYF
TRBV5-1 CASSLEGAGETQYF
TRBV19 CASSPTSGGESDTQYF
TRBV6-1 CASVSEGGTEAFF
TRBV19 CATKPYLTYNEQFF
TRBV28 CASSFTGDYGYTF
TRBV19 CASSGQHDTGELFF
TRBV28 CASSLNAGGVEQFF
TRBV29-1 CSVGASGNPYNEQFF
TRBV9 CASSVPGGGYNEQFF
TRBV5-1 CASSYFDGGTDNTEAFF
TRBV5-6 CASSRTRISEQYF
TRBV28 CASSPPRNGGTEAFF
TRBV5-6 CASSYSNEQFF
TRBV5-1 CASSPGGGPSTGELFF
TRBV25-1 CASRPRQGWTEAFF
TRBV11-3 CASSLGTSWGEQYF
TRBV7-9 CASSLAGTGGGYTF
TRBV5-1 CASSGGLAGTEQYF
TRBV10-3 CAIRVTGNGYTF
TRBV7-9 CASSLVLGQETQYF
TRBV11-2 CASSLYQTGKTEAFF
TRBV5-1 CASSLQDSGEETQYF